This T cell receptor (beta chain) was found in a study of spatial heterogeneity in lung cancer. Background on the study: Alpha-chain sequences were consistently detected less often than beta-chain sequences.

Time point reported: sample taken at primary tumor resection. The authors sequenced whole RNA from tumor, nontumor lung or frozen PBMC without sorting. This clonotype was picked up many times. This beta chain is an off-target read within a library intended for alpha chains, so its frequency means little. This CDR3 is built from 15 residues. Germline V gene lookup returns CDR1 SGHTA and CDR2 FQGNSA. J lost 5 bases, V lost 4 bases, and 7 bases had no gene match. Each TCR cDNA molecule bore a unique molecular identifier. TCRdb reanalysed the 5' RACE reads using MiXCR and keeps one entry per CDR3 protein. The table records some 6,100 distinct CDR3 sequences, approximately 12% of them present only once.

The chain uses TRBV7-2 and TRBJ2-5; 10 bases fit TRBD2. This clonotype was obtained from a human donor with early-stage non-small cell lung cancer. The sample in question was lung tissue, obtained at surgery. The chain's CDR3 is CASSSSGRMMETQYF. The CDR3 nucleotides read TGTGCCAGCAGCTCTAGCGGGAGAATGATGGAGACCCAGTACTTC.